This is a list of T cell receptor beta chains from one sample in a study of Ad26.COV2.S vaccination and SARS-CoV-2 variants. The protocol was immunoSEQ multiplex PCR, while the TCRdb copy is restricted to in-frame clones and leaves out a portion. This sample has around 450,000 clones, with roughly nine tenths found just once. Specimen: peripheral blood, collected in a trial of Ad26.COV2.S vaccine versus placebo. The receptors here all came from a person aged 18-65 years who received the Ad26.COV2.S COVID-19 vaccine or a placebo. CDR3s include the opening cysteine and the closing phenylalanine or tryptophan.

CDR3 protein: CSASGQGTGNTIYF; J gene: TRBJ1-3; V gene: TRBV20-1; CDR3 length: 14
CDR3 protein: CASSLVLAGTGELFF; J gene: TRBJ2-2; V gene: TRBV5-1; CDR3 length: 15
CDR3 protein: CASSVATMGTSPLHF; J gene: TRBJ1-6; V gene: TRBV9; CDR3 length: 15
CDR3 protein: CASSGQGKNQPQHF; J gene: TRBJ1-5; V gene: TRBV6-6; CDR3 length: 14
CDR3 protein: CASSATGQGNTIYF; J gene: TRBJ1-3; V gene: TRBV9; CDR3 length: 14
CDR3 protein: CASSPPGLGTGELFF; J gene: TRBJ2-2; V gene: TRBV18; CDR3 length: 15
CDR3 protein: CASSLAGTTNYGYTF; J gene: TRBJ1-2; V gene: TRBV5-1; CDR3 length: 15
CDR3 protein: CASTPRYGRDNEQFF; J gene: TRBJ2-1; V gene: TRBV11-3; CDR3 length: 15
CDR3 protein: CASTRAGQGEKLFF; J gene: TRBJ1-4; V gene: TRBV27; CDR3 length: 14
CDR3 protein: CASSRTSGSYEQFF; J gene: TRBJ2-1; V gene: TRBV7-9; CDR3 length: 14
CDR3 protein: CASSLVDSYNEQFF; J gene: TRBJ2-1; V gene: TRBV5-6; CDR3 length: 14
CDR3 protein: CASSYSVNYGYTF; J gene: TRBJ1-2; V gene: TRBV27; CDR3 length: 13
CDR3 protein: CASSLVRQGAGEAFF; J gene: TRBJ1-1; V gene: TRBV5-4; CDR3 length: 15
CDR3 protein: CASSFGNSNQPQHF; J gene: TRBJ1-5; V gene: TRBV5-1; CDR3 length: 14
CDR3 protein: CASSEWARVTGELFF; J gene: TRBJ2-2; V gene: TRBV6-1; CDR3 length: 15
CDR3 protein: CASSLRGGVAGELFF; J gene: TRBJ2-2; V gene: TRBV7-2; CDR3 length: 15
CDR3 protein: CASSLGSGAFF; J gene: TRBJ1-1; V gene: TRBV7-9; CDR3 length: 11
CDR3 protein: CASSQGWATAPGNTIYF; J gene: TRBJ1-3; V gene: TRBV3-1/TRBV3-2; CDR3 length: 17
CDR3 protein: CASSGTGGVNYGYTF; J gene: TRBJ1-2; V gene: TRBV9; CDR3 length: 15
CDR3 protein: CASSRQGTGELFF; J gene: TRBJ2-2; V gene: TRBV7-7; CDR3 length: 13
CDR3 protein: CASSQYRGSYEQYF; J gene: TRBJ2-7; V gene: TRBV4-3; CDR3 length: 14
CDR3 protein: CASKVGVGYNEQFF; J gene: TRBJ2-1; V gene: TRBV3-1/TRBV3-2; CDR3 length: 14
CDR3 protein: CASSLQGRNTEAFF; J gene: TRBJ1-1; V gene: TRBV28; CDR3 length: 14
CDR3 protein: CASSFRQGATNEKLFF; J gene: TRBJ1-4; V gene: TRBV5-1; CDR3 length: 16
CDR3 protein: CASLPRPDTEAFF; J gene: TRBJ1-1; V gene: TRBV13; CDR3 length: 13
CDR3 protein: CASSRDRGAEAFF; J gene: TRBJ1-1; V gene: TRBV7-9; CDR3 length: 13
CDR3 protein: CASTPPGAREAFF; J gene: TRBJ1-1; V gene: TRBV6-5; CDR3 length: 13
CDR3 protein: CASSRATGVSNTGELFF; J gene: TRBJ2-2; V gene: TRBV11-3; CDR3 length: 17
CDR3 protein: CASSLLRGGSTNEKLFF; J gene: TRBJ1-4; V gene: TRBV11-3; CDR3 length: 17
CDR3 protein: CASSSPGAGVSQETQYF; J gene: TRBJ2-5; V gene: TRBV7-9; CDR3 length: 17
CDR3 protein: CASSERTGATEAFF; J gene: TRBJ1-1; V gene: TRBV2; CDR3 length: 14
CDR3 protein: CAWSVDREETQYF; J gene: TRBJ2-5; V gene: TRBV30; CDR3 length: 13
CDR3 protein: CASSPRGLTNTGELFF; J gene: TRBJ2-2; V gene: TRBV9; CDR3 length: 16
CDR3 protein: CASSVEGGTDTQYF; J gene: TRBJ2-3; V gene: TRBV9; CDR3 length: 14
CDR3 protein: CACRLDGELFF; J gene: TRBJ2-2; V gene: TRBV2; CDR3 length: 11
CDR3 protein: CASSLRPNLAGGRTDTQYF; J gene: TRBJ2-3; V gene: TRBV7-3; CDR3 length: 19
CDR3 protein: CASSRGVLTDTQYF; J gene: TRBJ2-3; V gene: TRBV5-1; CDR3 length: 14
CDR3 protein: CAISESRGVGTGELFF; J gene: TRBJ2-2; V gene: TRBV10-3; CDR3 length: 16
CDR3 protein: CASSQFSAYGELFF; J gene: TRBJ2-2; V gene: TRBV23-1; CDR3 length: 14
CDR3 protein: CASRGRIGNTIYF; J gene: TRBJ1-3; V gene: TRBV6-6; CDR3 length: 13
CDR3 protein: CSVSSPWGDPTNEKLFF; J gene: TRBJ1-4; V gene: TRBV29-1; CDR3 length: 17
CDR3 protein: CASGPGTGFNYEQFF; J gene: TRBJ2-1; V gene: TRBV24-1; CDR3 length: 15
CDR3 protein: CASSKWDQPQHF; J gene: TRBJ1-5; V gene: TRBV6-5; CDR3 length: 12
CDR3 protein: CASRVLGNYGYTF; J gene: TRBJ1-2; V gene: TRBV6-5; CDR3 length: 13
CDR3 protein: CASSFLGPNYGYTF; J gene: TRBJ1-2; V gene: TRBV5-1; CDR3 length: 14
CDR3 protein: CASSPRPDPANYGYTF; J gene: TRBJ1-2; V gene: TRBV18; CDR3 length: 16
CDR3 protein: CASSPRGLGEQYF; J gene: TRBJ2-7; V gene: TRBV13; CDR3 length: 13
CDR3 protein: CASPGLAGGLYLSYEQYF; J gene: TRBJ2-7; V gene: TRBV10-1; CDR3 length: 18
CDR3 protein: CASSQVGKATNEKLFF; J gene: TRBJ1-4; V gene: TRBV3-1/TRBV3-2; CDR3 length: 16
CDR3 protein: CASSSPIISGRADTQYF; J gene: TRBJ2-3; V gene: TRBV5-1; CDR3 length: 17
CDR3 protein: CASSPRQGASEQYF; J gene: TRBJ2-7; V gene: TRBV7-9; CDR3 length: 14
CDR3 protein: CASSWLAGDNEQFF; J gene: TRBJ2-1; V gene: TRBV4-3; CDR3 length: 14